The rows below give T cell receptor beta chains drawn from one sample of a study of vaccination effects on CD4 cells after COVID-19. These receptors have no identified antigens. Only in-frame clones appear in the TCRdb table, and some are missing; sequencing was by immunoSEQ multiplex PCR. The sample has about 24,000 clones, around 77% seen once. The sequenced sample was CD4+ T cells from PBMCs cultured with HCoV-NL63 spike peptides, obtained after COVID-19 vaccination. Receptors were obtained from a human donor who received a COVID-19 vaccine. CDR3s include the opening cysteine and the closing phenylalanine or tryptophan. The D gene is left open where the match is weak. A row's size may be missing; if present it is once, few, many or a size class.

>TRBJ2-7|TRBV28|TRBD1|NA
TGTGCCAGCAGTTCCCCACTGGGACAGGGGGACCACGAGCAGTACTTC
CASSSPLGQGDHEQYF
>TRBJ1-5|TRBV7-7|NA|NA
TGTGCTAGCAGCTCTAAGCCTTCTAGGTTTAGGAATCAGCCCCAGCATTTT
CASSSKPSRFRNQPQHF
>TRBJ1-1|TRBV13|NA|NA
TGTGCCAGCAGCCCAGGTGCGTTGGTGTTGAACACTGAAGCTTTCTTT
CASSPGALVLNTEAFF
>TRBJ1-6|TRBV4-1|NA|NA
TGCGCCAGCAGCCAAGCCGCTACAGGGACACCCCTCCACTTT
CASSQAATGTPLHF
>TRBJ1-3|TRBV9|NA|NA
TGTGCCAGCAGCCCGCGACAAAGGGCCGGAAACACCATATATTTT
CASSPRQRAGNTIYF
>TRBJ1-2|TRBV19|NA|NA
TGTGCCAGTGGTTCGTCCGGGACCTTCTATGGCTACACCTTC
CASGSSGTFYGYTF
>TRBJ1-2|TRBV2|NA|few
TGTGCCAGCAGAATTGGGGCGGCGGGCTACACCTTC
CASRIGAAGYTF
>TRBJ2-7|TRBV6-2/TRBV6-3|NA|NA
TGTGCCAGCAGTTACTCCCCCTTTACAGGGAATTGGGACGAGCAGTACTTC
CASSYSPFTGNWDEQYF
>TRBJ2-7|TRBV6-5|NA|few
TGTGCCAGCAGCCGGGAGATTTTCTACGAGCAGTACTTC
CASSREIFYEQYF
>TRBJ1-6|TRBV14|NA|few
TGTGCCAGCAGCCTGACCGATAATTCACCCCTCCACTTT
CASSLTDNSPLHF
>TRBJ1-5|TRBV19|NA|NA
TGTGCCAGTAGTATACAGGATTTGAGCAATCAGCCCCAGCATTTT
CASSIQDLSNQPQHF
>TRBJ2-5|TRBV2|NA|once
TGTGCCAGCAGTGAAGGCAGGGAGACCCAGTACTTC
CASSEGRETQYF
>TRBJ1-1|TRBV4-1|NA|NA
TGCGCCAGCAGCCACTTACTTAGGGACCCGTTCATGAACACTGAAGCTTTCTTT
CASSHLLRDPFMNTEAFF
>TRBJ1-1|TRBV5-1|NA|once
TGCGCCAGCAGCTTAGAGGGGCGCGGCACTGAAGCTTTCTTT
CASSLEGRGTEAFF
>TRBJ2-5|TRBV7-2|NA|NA
TGTGCCAGCAGGGCCGGGTGGAGAGGGGAGACCCAGTACTTC
CASRAGWRGETQYF
>TRBJ2-3|TRBV19|NA|NA
TGTGCCAGTAGGGAAAGATTACAGAGGACAGATACGCAGTATTTT
CASRERLQRTDTQYF
>TRBJ1-6|TRBV9|NA|NA
TGTGCCAGCAGCGTCGGAACGGTTCATTCACCCCTCCACTTT
CASSVGTVHSPLHF
>TRBJ2-6|TRBV19|NA|NA
TGTGCCAGTAGTATAGCTGGGGCTGGGGCCAACGTCCTGACTTTC
CASSIAGAGANVLTF
>TRBJ2-3|TRBV5-1|TRBD2|medium-sized
TGCGCCAGCAGCCCCCTCCTCGGACTAGCGGGGGTTCCAGATACGCAGTATTTT
CASSPLLGLAGVPDTQYF
>TRBJ2-3|TRBV3-1/TRBV3-2|NA|NA
TGTGCCAGCAGCCAAGCAGATACGCAGTATTTT
CASSQADTQYF
>TRBJ1-6|TRBV5-1|NA|NA
TGCGCCAGCAGCTTAACAGGGCCAGGCTCACCCCTCCACTTT
CASSLTGPGSPLHF
>TRBJ2-7|TRBV7-9|NA|few
TGTGCCAGCGGGGTCTCCTACGAGCAGTACTTC
CASGVSYEQYF
>TRBJ2-5|TRBV15|NA|NA
TGTGCCACCAGCAGAGATCGGGGAGAGACCCAGTACTTC
CATSRDRGETQYF
>TRBJ2-7|TRBV14|TRBD1|NA
TGTGCCAGCAGCCAGTTAACAGGGGGGACCTCCTACGAGCAGTACTTC
CASSQLTGGTSYEQYF
>TRBJ2-1|TRBV18|TRBD2|NA
TGTGCCAGCTCACCCCTCGGTGATAGCGGGGTAGGCTCCTACAATGAGCAGTTCTTC
CASSPLGDSGVGSYNEQFF
>TRBJ2-7|TRBV4-3|NA|NA
TGCGCCAGCAGCCAAGATCTGGCTAGTATCAGTGAGCAGTACTTC
CASSQDLASISEQYF
>TRBJ1-5|TRBV6-2/TRBV6-3|NA|NA
TGTGCCAGCAGTTACTCGGCGGATAGAGATGGCAATCAGCCCCAGCATTTT
CASSYSADRDGNQPQHF
>TRBJ2-5|TRBV7-3|TRBD2|NA
TGTGCCAGCAGCTTAACCCCGGGGGGGGAGACCCAGTACTTC
CASSLTPGGETQYF
>TRBJ1-1|TRBV30|TRBD1|NA
TGTGCCTCTACATACAGGGGGCGGCTTGCTGAAGCTTTCTTT
CASTYRGRLAEAFF
>TRBJ1-6|TRBV27|NA|NA
TGTGCCAGCAGTTTACGCCCCCGAGGGTCACCCCTCCACTTT
CASSLRPRGSPLHF
>TRBJ2-5|TRBV7-2|NA|NA
TGTGCCAGCAGCTTCGCGGGCTGGGAGACCCAGTACTTC
CASSFAGWETQYF
>TRBJ1-1|TRBV5-1|NA|NA
TGCGCCAGCAGCTTTGTCATGAACACTGAAGCTTTCTTT
CASSFVMNTEAFF
>TRBJ2-7|TRBV11-3|TRBD2|NA
TGTGCCAGCAGCACCTATAGCGGGAGCGCACAGTACTTC
CASSTYSGSAQYF
>TRBJ1-5|TRBV2|TRBD1|NA
TGTGCCAGCAATATCGACAGGGGGCGGAATCAGCCCCAGCATTTT
CASNIDRGRNQPQHF
>TRBJ2-1|TRBV18|NA|NA
TGTGCCAGCTCACTCAAACTTAGCGGCGGAAACAATGAGCAGTTCTTC
CASSLKLSGGNNEQFF
>TRBJ2-7|TRBV28|TRBD2|NA
TGTGCCAGCAGTCCGGCCGGGGGGGCGACAAGCGAGCAGTACTTC
CASSPAGGATSEQYF
>TRBJ2-4|TRBV15|NA|NA
TGTGCCACCAGCAGAGGGATCGCAGGGCCAAAAAACATTCAGTACTTC
CATSRGIAGPKNIQYF
>TRBJ2-1|TRBV19|NA|NA
TGTGCCACCCGGACTTCATCCTACAATGAGCAGTTCTTC
CATRTSSYNEQFF
>TRBJ1-1|TRBV7-9|TRBD1|few
TGTGCCAGCAGCCGACAGGGGAGGAACACTGAAGCTTTCTTT
CASSRQGRNTEAFF
>TRBJ2-5|TRBV2|TRBD1|NA
TGTGCCAGCAGCCGTACAGGGGGAATCCAAGAGACCCAGTACTTC
CASSRTGGIQETQYF
>TRBJ1-2|TRBV28|NA|once
TGTGCCAGCAGGCTATCCGGGGCTAACTATGGCTACACCTTC
CASRLSGANYGYTF
>TRBJ2-2|TRBV5-1|NA|NA
TGCGCCTCCGGAGGGGGGTCCGGGGAGCTGTTTTTT
CASGGGSGELFF
>TRBJ1-5|TRBV27|TRBD1|NA
TGTGCCAGCAGGGCCCGGGACAGGGGAAAGCAGCCCCAGCATTTT
CASRARDRGKQPQHF
>TRBJ2-1|TRBV11-3|NA|once
TGTGCCAGCAGCTTAGGGCACTCACCAGCCAATGAGCAGTTCTTC
CASSLGHSPANEQFF
>TRBJ1-2|TRBV27|TRBD1|NA
TGTGCCAGCAGTTCCTCCCAGGACAGGGGGCAATCCTATGGCTACACCTTC
CASSSSQDRGQSYGYTF
>TRBJ1-2|TRBV7-9|TRBD1|NA
TGTGCCAGCAGCTACGGCGTCCATGGGACAGGGGATAACTATGGCTACACCTTC
CASSYGVHGTGDNYGYTF
>TRBJ2-3|TRBV6-5|TRBD2|NA
TGTGCCACCCGGGGGACTAGCGGGAGGTCTACGCAGTATTTT
CATRGTSGRSTQYF
>TRBJ1-5|TRBV7-9|NA|few
TGTGCCAGCAGCTTATTAGAGTTGGAGAGCAATCAGCCCCAGCATTTT
CASSLLELESNQPQHF